This is a list of T cell receptor beta chains from one sample in a study of blood T cell repertoires in COVID-19. Clones were sequenced by immunoSEQ multiplex PCR, and TCRdb holds only the in-frame ones, with some missing. This table has 29,000 or so clones, about 80% appearing once. Sequences were obtained from peripheral blood. All receptors come from a woman in her sixties or seventies with acute or convalescent COVID-19. Each CDR3 is given with its conserved first and last residue. Fields, in order: J gene, clone size, V gene, D gene, CDR3 protein, CDR3 DNA. D genes are given only for firm matches. Clone size, where shown, is once, few, many, or a class for clones that have expanded.

>TRBJ2-7|.|TRBV12-3/TRBV12-4|.
CASTSGLSYEQYF
TGTGCCAGCACTTCGGGACTTTCCTACGAGCAGTACTTC
>TRBJ2-5|few|TRBV6-1|TRBD1
CASSEHDRGGQYF
TGTGCCAGCAGTGAGCATGACAGGGGCGGTCAGTACTTC
>TRBJ1-1|.|TRBV13|.
CASSLMGGNTEAFF
TGTGCCAGCAGCTTAATGGGGGGGAACACTGAAGCTTTCTTT
>TRBJ1-4|.|TRBV6-5|.
CASSPNDAGNEKLFF
TGTGCCAGCAGCCCCAATGATGCGGGAAATGAAAAACTGTTTTTT
>TRBJ2-7|few|TRBV6-5|TRBD2
CATSWGSGGVYEQYF
TGTGCCACTTCTTGGGGGTCGGGGGGAGTCTACGAGCAGTACTTC
>TRBJ1-1|.|TRBV5-4|.
CASSLGRGIGTEAFF
TGTGCCAGCAGCTTGGGTAGGGGGATAGGCACTGAAGCTTTCTTT
>TRBJ1-4|.|TRBV3-1/TRBV3-2|TRBD1
CASSQGWGTGKGEKLFF
TGTGCCAGCAGCCAAGGTTGGGGGACAGGGAAGGGAGAAAAACTGTTTTTT
>TRBJ1-2|.|TRBV10-3|TRBD1
CAISELGGQALGYTF
TGTGCCATCAGTGAGTTAGGGGGACAGGCACTGGGCTACACCTTC
>TRBJ2-3|.|TRBV6-2/TRBV6-3|.
CASSLTDTQYF
TGTGCCAGCAGTCTCACAGATACGCAGTATTTT
>TRBJ2-7|.|TRBV10-3|.
CAISVKGDYEQYF
TGTGCCATCAGTGTGAAGGGGGACTACGAGCAGTACTTC
>TRBJ2-7|.|TRBV11-3|.
CASSPYEGAYEQYF
TGTGCCAGCAGCCCGTACGAAGGGGCTTACGAGCAGTACTTC
>TRBJ1-5|.|TRBV18|.
CASSPSAGNQPQHF
TGTGCCAGCTCACCATCGGCGGGGAATCAGCCCCAGCATTTT
>TRBJ2-5|.|TRBV2|TRBD2
CASSETSGGATETQYF
TGTGCCAGCAGTGAAACTAGCGGGGGGGCAACAGAGACCCAGTACTTC
>TRBJ1-2|.|TRBV6-5|.
CASSYEPGTHLDYTF
TGTGCCAGCAGTTACGAACCCGGGACTCATCTCGACTACACCTTC
>TRBJ2-7|.|TRBV21-1|.
CASSRADATGGPYEQYF
TGTGCCAGCAGCAGGGCAGATGCTACAGGGGGCCCCTACGAGCAGTACTTC
>TRBJ2-5|.|TRBV11-2|TRBD1
CASSLDRTGETQYF
TGTGCCAGCAGCTTAGATCGGACAGGGGAGACCCAGTACTTC
>TRBJ2-1|.|TRBV28|.
CASSNPFGVIYEQFF
TGTGCCTCCAGCAATCCCTTCGGAGTGATATATGAGCAGTTCTTC
>TRBJ1-1|.|TRBV18|.
CASSPREGGSNTEAFF
TGTGCCAGCTCACCTCGAGAAGGAGGGTCGAACACTGAAGCTTTCTTT
>TRBJ2-1|.|TRBV5-1|TRBD2
CASSLADSGLARYEQFF
TGCGCCAGCAGCCTGGCTGACTCGGGACTAGCGAGGTATGAGCAGTTCTTC
>TRBJ2-2|.|TRBV7-2|.
CASSSRRSGSGELFF
TGTGCCAGCAGTTCGAGGAGGTCGGGCAGCGGGGAGCTGTTTTTT
>TRBJ2-2|.|TRBV6-1|TRBD2
CASSEVVAGPNTGELFF
TGTGCCAGCAGTGAAGTAGTAGCGGGACCGAACACCGGGGAGCTGTTTTTT
>TRBJ2-1|.|TRBV5-1|.
CASSLLSSSYNEQFF
TGCGCCAGCAGCTTACTATCGAGCTCCTACAATGAGCAGTTCTTC
>TRBJ2-1|.|TRBV7-2|TRBD2
CASSLMTSGPEQFF
TGTGCCAGCAGCTTAATGACTAGCGGGCCTGAGCAGTTCTTC
>TRBJ2-5|.|TRBV29-1|.
CSVLGTQETQYF
TGCAGCGTTCTTGGGACTCAAGAGACCCAGTACTTC
>TRBJ2-7|.|TRBV23-1|TRBD1
CASSQSRTGGSYEQYF
TGCGCCAGCAGTCAATCGAGAACAGGGGGATCCTACGAGCAGTACTTC
>TRBJ1-4|.|TRBV5-8|TRBD1
CASNHGQGREKLFF
TGTGCCAGCAACCATGGACAGGGAAGGGAAAAACTGTTTTTT
>TRBJ2-5|.|TRBV10-1|TRBD1
CASSEGTGGPQETQYF
TGCGCCAGCAGTGAGGGGACAGGGGGTCCCCAAGAGACCCAGTACTTC
>TRBJ2-7|once|TRBV4-3|TRBD1
CASSQEARGTYEQYF
TGCGCCAGCAGCCAAGAGGCCAGGGGGACCTACGAGCAGTACTTC
>TRBJ1-3|.|TRBV30|.
CAWSVTRSSGNTIYF
TGTGCCTGGAGTGTTACCCGTAGCTCTGGAAACACCATATATTTT
>TRBJ2-7|.|TRBV27|.
CASSLGQGRGEQYF
TGTGCCAGCAGTTTAGGGCAGGGGAGAGGCGAGCAGTACTTC
>TRBJ2-1|.|TRBV10-3|.
CAISAQGGASYNEQFF
TGTGCCATCAGTGCCCAGGGGGGAGCGTCCTACAATGAGCAGTTCTTC
>TRBJ2-7|.|TRBV14|TRBD1
CASSQGLDRGSGQYF
TGTGCCAGCAGCCAAGGGCTGGACAGGGGATCGGGGCAGTACTTC
>TRBJ2-3|.|TRBV6-4|TRBD1
CASSVQTGAQRDTQYF
TGTGCCAGCAGTGTCCAGACAGGGGCCCAGCGGGATACGCAGTATTTT
>TRBJ1-2|.|TRBV29-1|.
CSVPISRGYGYTF
TGCAGCGTTCCTATTAGTCGGGGTTACGGCTACACCTTC
>TRBJ2-1|.|TRBV3-1/TRBV3-2|TRBD1
CASSQDWGPDRGNEQFF
TGTGCCAGCAGCCAAGATTGGGGGCCCGACAGGGGCAATGAGCAGTTCTTC
>TRBJ2-7|.|TRBV19|.
CASSPGTGGAREQYF
TGTGCCAGTAGTCCCGGAACAGGGGGGGCTAGGGAGCAGTACTTC
>TRBJ2-7|.|TRBV2|.
CASSGAREQYF
TGTGCCAGCAGTGGCGCCAGGGAGCAGTACTTC
>TRBJ2-1|.|TRBV5-1|.
CASSLAGDEQFF
TGCGCCAGCAGCTTGGCCGGGGATGAGCAGTTCTTC
>TRBJ1-2|few|TRBV19|TRBD1
CASSPGTGLDGYTF
TGTGCCAGTAGTCCGGGGACAGGGCTAGATGGCTACACCTTC
>TRBJ1-5|.|TRBV2|.
CASSVGPRQYSNQPQHF
TGTGCCAGCAGTGTGGGCCCCCGACAGTATAGCAATCAGCCCCAGCATTTT
>TRBJ2-5|.|TRBV4-3|.
CASSQDRTVGETQYF
TGCGCCAGCAGCCAAGATCGTACAGTGGGCGAGACCCAGTACTTC
>TRBJ1-1|.|TRBV3-1/TRBV3-2|.
CASSRTGYEAFF
TGTGCCAGCAGCCGAACAGGATACGAAGCTTTCTTT
>TRBJ2-1|.|TRBV7-2|.
CASSLERSLHYNEQFF
TGTGCCAGCAGCTTAGAGCGTAGCTTACACTACAATGAGCAGTTCTTC
>TRBJ2-7|few|TRBV23-1|TRBD1
CASSQRDRGSYEQYF
TGCGCCAGCAGCCAACGGGACAGGGGCTCCTACGAGCAGTACTTC
>TRBJ1-1|.|TRBV6-5|TRBD1
CASSRQGNTEAFF
TGTGCCAGCAGTCGACAGGGGAACACTGAAGCTTTCTTT
>TRBJ2-7|.|TRBV6-5|.
CASSYSRGLFYEQYF
TGTGCCAGCAGTTACTCGAGGGGACTGTTCTACGAGCAGTACTTC